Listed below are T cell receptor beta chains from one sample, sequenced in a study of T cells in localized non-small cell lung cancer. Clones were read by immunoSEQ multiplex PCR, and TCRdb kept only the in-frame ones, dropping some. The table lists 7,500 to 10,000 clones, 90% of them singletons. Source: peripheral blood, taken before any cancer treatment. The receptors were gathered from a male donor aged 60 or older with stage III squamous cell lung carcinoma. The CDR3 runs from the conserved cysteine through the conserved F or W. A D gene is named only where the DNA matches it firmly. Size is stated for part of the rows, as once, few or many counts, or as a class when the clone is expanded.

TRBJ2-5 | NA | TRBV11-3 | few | TGTGCCAGCAGTCCCGGAGGTGTGGAGACCCAGTACTTC | CASSPGGVETQYF
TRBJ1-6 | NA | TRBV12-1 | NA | TGTGCCAGCAGCGCACTTGGACAGGAAAATTCACCCCTCCACTTT | CASSALGQENSPLHF
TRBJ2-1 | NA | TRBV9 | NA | TGTGCCAGCAGCGAGTCAGATCGCTCCTACAATGAGCAGTTCTTC | CASSESDRSYNEQFF
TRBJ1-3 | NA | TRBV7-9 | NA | TGTGCCAGCAGCTTAGGTCTGGGCAGGGCTGGAAACACCATATATTTT | CASSLGLGRAGNTIYF
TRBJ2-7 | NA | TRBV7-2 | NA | TGTGCCAGCAGCAGCGACAGGCTTAGGGGGGACGAGCAGTACTTC | CASSSDRLRGDEQYF
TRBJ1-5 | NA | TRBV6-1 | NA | TGTGCCAGCAGTGAAGTACCGAGGAATCAGCCCCAGCATTTT | CASSEVPRNQPQHF
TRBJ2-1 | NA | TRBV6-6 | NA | TGTGCCAGCAGTTACGGTGAGCAGTTCTTC | CASSYGEQFF
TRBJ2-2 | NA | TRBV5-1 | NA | TGCGCCAGCAGTATCCAGGGGGGCACCGGGGAGCTGTTTTTT | CASSIQGGTGELFF
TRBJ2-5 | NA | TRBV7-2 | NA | TGTGCCAGCAGCTTTCAACCCCATATTTCGGGAAAAATGACCCAGTACTTC | CASSFQPHISGKMTQYF
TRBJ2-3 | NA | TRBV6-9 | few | TGTGCCAGCAGTTACTCGCGAGATGGAACAGATACGCAGTATTTT | CASSYSRDGTDTQYF
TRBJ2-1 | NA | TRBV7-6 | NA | TGTGCCAGCAGCTTAGGTTCTGAGCAGTTCTTC | CASSLGSEQFF
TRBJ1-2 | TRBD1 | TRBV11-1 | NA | TGTGCCAGCAGCCCCCGGGACAGGGACTATGGCTACACCTTC | CASSPRDRDYGYTF
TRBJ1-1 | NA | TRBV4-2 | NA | TGTGCCAGCAGCCAACAGGGAATGAACACTGAAGCTTTCTTT | CASSQQGMNTEAFF
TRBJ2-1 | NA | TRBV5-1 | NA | TGCGCCAGCAGCTTTCGGCCAGACAATGAGCAGTTCTTC | CASSFRPDNEQFF
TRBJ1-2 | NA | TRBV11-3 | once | TGTGCCAGCAGCGCCAGGAGGGGGGGGCGCAGGTATGGCTACACCTTC | CASSARRGGRRYGYTF
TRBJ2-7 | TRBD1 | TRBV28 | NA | TGTGCCACCACCAGGGGGCTCCACGAGCAGTACTTC | CATTRGLHEQYF
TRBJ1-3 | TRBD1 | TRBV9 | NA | TGTGCCAGCAGCGACAGGGGGACTGGAAACACCATATATTTT | CASSDRGTGNTIYF
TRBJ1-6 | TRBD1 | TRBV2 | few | TGTGCCAGCAGCGAAACAGGGGACTCCTATAATTCACCCCTCCACTTT | CASSETGDSYNSPLHF
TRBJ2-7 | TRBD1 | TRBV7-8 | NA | TGTGCCAGCAGCTTACTCCCGGGACAGGGTTACGAGCAGTACTTC | CASSLLPGQGYEQYF
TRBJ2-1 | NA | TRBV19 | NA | TGTGCCAGTAGCCGTACCGGGACAAACCTGTACAATGAGCAGTTCTTC | CASSRTGTNLYNEQFF
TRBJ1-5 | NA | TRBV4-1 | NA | TGCGCCAGCAGCTCTGTCTCAGATAGCAATCAGCCCCAGCATTTT | CASSSVSDSNQPQHF
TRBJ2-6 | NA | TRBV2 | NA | TGTGCCAGCAGTCGGGTACGTTCCGATACAAAGTCGGGCCAACGTCTGACTTTC | CASSRVRSDTKSGQRLTF
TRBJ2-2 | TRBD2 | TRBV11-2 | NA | TGTGCCAGCAGCAGAGGACTAGCGGGGTCCGGGGAGCTGTTTTTT | CASSRGLAGSGELFF
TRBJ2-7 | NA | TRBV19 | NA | TGTGCCAGTAGTAACTTTCGGGACGAGCAGTACTTC | CASSNFRDEQYF
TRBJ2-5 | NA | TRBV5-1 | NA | TGCGCCAGCAGCTTGGCCGCGGTCCTAGCAGCCGAGACCCAGTACTTC | CASSLAAVLAAETQYF
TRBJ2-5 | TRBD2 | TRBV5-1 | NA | TGCGCCAGCAGCTTGGTAGGCGGGGGGGCCCAAGAGACCCAGTACTTC | CASSLVGGGAQETQYF
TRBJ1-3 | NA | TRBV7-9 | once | TGTGCCAGCAGCTTAGATCTACCCTCTGGAAACACCATATATTTT | CASSLDLPSGNTIYF
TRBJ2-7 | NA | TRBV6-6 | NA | TGTGCCAGCAGTGAGGGTTACGAGCAGTACTTC | CASSEGYEQYF
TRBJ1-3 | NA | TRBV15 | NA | TGTGCCACCAGCAGAAAAACCTCAGGGAGCTCTGGAAACACCATATATTTT | CATSRKTSGSSGNTIYF
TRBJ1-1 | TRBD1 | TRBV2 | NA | TGTGCCAGCAGAAATGACAGGGGGTGGTTTCCTGAAGCTTTCTTT | CASRNDRGWFPEAFF
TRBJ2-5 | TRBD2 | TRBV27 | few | TGTGCCAGCAGAAGGGAGGGAAGGCTCCAAGAGACCCAGTACTTC | CASRREGRLQETQYF
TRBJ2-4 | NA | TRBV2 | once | TGTGCCAGCAGGGTCCCGCGGGCCATTCAGTACTTC | CASRVPRAIQYF
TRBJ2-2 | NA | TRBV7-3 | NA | TGTGCCAGCAGCATCTGGGCGGGCACCGGGGAGCTGTTTTTT | CASSIWAGTGELFF
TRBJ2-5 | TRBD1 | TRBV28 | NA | TGTGCCAGCAGTTTAGGCAGGGGGCGCCGGGAGACCCAGTACTTC | CASSLGRGRRETQYF
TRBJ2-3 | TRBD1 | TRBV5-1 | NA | TGCGCCAGCAGCATCGAACCGGGACAGGGATACGATACGCAGTATTTT | CASSIEPGQGYDTQYF
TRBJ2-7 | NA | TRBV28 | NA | TGTGCCAGCAGTTTAACGGGTCGCCACGAGCAGTACTTC | CASSLTGRHEQYF
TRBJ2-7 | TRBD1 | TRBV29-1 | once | TGCAGCGTTCGGGACAGCTCCTACGAGCAGTACTTC | CSVRDSSYEQYF
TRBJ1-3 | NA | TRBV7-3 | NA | TGTGCCAGCAGCTTAAGTATTGGAAACACCATATATTTT | CASSLSIGNTIYF
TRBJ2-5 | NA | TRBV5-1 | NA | TGCGCCAGCAGCTTGGGGACTACCCAAGAGACCCAGTACTTC | CASSLGTTQETQYF
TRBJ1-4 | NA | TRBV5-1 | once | TGCGCCAGCAGTATATCACGAACGGGTGGTGAAAAACTGTTTTTT | CASSISRTGGEKLFF
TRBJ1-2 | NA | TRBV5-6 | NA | TGTGCCAGCAGCTTGGTTCGGGCGCTTAATGGCTACACCTTC | CASSLVRALNGYTF
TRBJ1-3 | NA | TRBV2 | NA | TGTGCCAGCAGTGAAGCGCTTTGGGCGGAGAGAAACACCATATATTTT | CASSEALWAERNTIYF
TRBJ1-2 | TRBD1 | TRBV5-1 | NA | TGCGCCAGCAGTCCGACAGGGGACGGATACGGCTACACCTTC | CASSPTGDGYGYTF
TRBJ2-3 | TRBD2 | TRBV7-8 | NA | TGTGCCAGCAGCTTAATACTAGCGGGGGTGGCAGATACGCAGTATTTT | CASSLILAGVADTQYF